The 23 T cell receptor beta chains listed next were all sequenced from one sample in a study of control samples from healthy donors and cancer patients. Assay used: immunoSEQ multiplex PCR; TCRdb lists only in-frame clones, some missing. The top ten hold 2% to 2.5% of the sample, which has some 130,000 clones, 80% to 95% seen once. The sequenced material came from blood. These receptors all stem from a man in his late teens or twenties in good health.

The CDR3 nucleotides read TGTGCCAGCTCACCATTAGCGGACATGAACACTGAAGCTTTCTTT. Translated: CASSPLADMNTEAFF. The chain recombines TRBV18 with TRBJ1-1, with D possibly matching TRBD1 (5 bases). V was cut by 2 bases and J by 0 bases, with 10 bases left in between. This CDR3 region has 15 residues. The germline V gene encodes CDR1 KGHSH and CDR2 LQKENI.

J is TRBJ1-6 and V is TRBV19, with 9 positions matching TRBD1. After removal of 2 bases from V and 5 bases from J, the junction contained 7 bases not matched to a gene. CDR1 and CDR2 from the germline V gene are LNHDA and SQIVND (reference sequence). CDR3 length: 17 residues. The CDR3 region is CASSILIQGADNSPLHF. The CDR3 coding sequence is TGTGCCAGTAGTATACTAATACAGGGGGCTGATAATTCACCCCTCCACTTT.

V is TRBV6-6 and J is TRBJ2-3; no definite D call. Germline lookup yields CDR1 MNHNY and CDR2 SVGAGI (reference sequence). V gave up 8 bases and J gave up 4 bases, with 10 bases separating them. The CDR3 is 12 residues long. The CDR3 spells CASSRLADTQYF. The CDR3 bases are TGTGCCAGCTCGAGGTTAGCAGATACGCAGTATTTT.

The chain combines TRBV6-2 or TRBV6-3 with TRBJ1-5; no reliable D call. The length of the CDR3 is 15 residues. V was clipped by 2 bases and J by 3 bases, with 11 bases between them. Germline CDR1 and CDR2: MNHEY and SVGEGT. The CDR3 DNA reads TGTGCCAGCAGTTACAAGAGGCAGGTCAATCAGCCCCAGCATTTT. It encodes CASSYKRQVNQPQHF.

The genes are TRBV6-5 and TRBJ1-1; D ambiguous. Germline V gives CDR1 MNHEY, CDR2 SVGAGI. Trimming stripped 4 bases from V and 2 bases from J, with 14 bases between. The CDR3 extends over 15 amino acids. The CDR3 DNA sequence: TGTGCCAGCAGTTTCCTCGGGCCTCTAAACACTGAAGCTTTCTTT. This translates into CASSFLGPLNTEAFF.

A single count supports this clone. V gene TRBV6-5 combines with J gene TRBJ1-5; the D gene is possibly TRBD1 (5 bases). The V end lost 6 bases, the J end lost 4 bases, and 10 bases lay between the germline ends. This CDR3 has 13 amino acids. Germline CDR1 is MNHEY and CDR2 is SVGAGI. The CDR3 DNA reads TGTGCCAGCAGAGACAGTTTTAATCAGCCCCAGCATTTT. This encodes CASRDSFNQPQHF.

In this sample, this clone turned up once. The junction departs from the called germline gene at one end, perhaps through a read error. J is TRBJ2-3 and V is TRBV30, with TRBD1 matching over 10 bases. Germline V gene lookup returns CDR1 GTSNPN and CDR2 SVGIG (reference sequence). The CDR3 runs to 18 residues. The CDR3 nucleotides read TGTGCCTGGAGTGACGACCCGGGACAGGGGCCTAGCACGGATACGCAGTATTTT. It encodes CAWSDDPGQGPSTDTQYF.

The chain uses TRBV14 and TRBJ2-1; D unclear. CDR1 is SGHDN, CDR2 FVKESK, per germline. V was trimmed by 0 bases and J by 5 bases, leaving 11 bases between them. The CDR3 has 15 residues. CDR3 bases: TGTGCCAGCAGCCAAGACCCTGGGCCGAACAATGAGCAGTTCTTC. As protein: CASSQDPGPNNEQFF.

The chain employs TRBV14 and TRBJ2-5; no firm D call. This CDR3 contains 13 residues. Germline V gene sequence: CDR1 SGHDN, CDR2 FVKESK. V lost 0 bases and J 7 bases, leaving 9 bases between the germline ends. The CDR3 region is CASSQDGLGTQYF. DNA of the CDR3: TGTGCCAGCAGCCAAGACGGGTTAGGGACCCAGTACTTC.

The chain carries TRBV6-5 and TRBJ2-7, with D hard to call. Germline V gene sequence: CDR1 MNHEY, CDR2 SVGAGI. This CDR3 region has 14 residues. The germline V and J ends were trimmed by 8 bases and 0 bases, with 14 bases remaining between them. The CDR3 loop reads CASSYGESSYEQYV. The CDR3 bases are TGTGCCAGCTCCTATGGGGAAAGCTCCTACGAGCAGTACGTC.

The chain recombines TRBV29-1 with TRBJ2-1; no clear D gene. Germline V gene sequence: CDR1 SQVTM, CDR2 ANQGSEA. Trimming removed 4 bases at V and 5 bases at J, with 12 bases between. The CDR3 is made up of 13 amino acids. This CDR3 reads CSVADTANNEQFF. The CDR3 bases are TGCAGCGTTGCAGACACAGCCAACAATGAGCAGTTCTTC.

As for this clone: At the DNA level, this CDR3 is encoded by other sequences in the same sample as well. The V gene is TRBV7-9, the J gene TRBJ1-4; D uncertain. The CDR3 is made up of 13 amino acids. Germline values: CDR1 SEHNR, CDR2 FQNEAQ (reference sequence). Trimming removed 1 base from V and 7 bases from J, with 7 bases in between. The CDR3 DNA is TGTGCCAGCAGCTTAGGGGAGGGTGAAAAACTGTTTTTT. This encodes CASSLGEGEKLFF.

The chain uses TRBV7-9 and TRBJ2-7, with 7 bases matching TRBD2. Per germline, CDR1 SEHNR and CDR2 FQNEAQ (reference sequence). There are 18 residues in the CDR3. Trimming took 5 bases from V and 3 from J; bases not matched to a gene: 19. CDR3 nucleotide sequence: TGTGCCAGCAGCCGCGGCGGGAGTGGTCGCGGGCCCTTCTACGAGCAGTACGTC. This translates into CASSRGGSGRGPFYEQYV.

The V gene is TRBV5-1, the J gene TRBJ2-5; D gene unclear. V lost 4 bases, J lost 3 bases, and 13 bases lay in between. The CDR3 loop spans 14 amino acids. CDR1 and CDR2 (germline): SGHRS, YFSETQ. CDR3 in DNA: TGCGCCAGCAGCGTCGACTCAGGAAAAGAGACCCAGTACTTC. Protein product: CASSVDSGKETQYF.

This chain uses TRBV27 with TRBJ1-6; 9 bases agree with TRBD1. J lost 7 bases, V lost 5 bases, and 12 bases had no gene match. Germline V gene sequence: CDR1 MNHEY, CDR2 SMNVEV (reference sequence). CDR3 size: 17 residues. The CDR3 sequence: CASSPSPRTGVNSPLHF. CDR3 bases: TGTGCCAGCAGTCCCTCCCCTAGGACAGGGGTGAATTCACCCCTCCACTTT.

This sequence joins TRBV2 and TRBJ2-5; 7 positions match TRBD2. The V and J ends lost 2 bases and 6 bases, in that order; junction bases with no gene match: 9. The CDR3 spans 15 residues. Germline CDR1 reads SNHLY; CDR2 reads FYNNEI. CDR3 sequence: CASSESGTTSKTQYF. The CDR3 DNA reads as TGTGCCAGCAGTGAATCCGGGACTACGTCCAAGACCCAGTACTTC.

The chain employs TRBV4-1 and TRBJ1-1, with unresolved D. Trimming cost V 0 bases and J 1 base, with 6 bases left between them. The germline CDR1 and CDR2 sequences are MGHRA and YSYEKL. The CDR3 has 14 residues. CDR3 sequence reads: CASSQDSSNTEAFF. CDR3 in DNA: TGCGCCAGCAGCCAAGATTCCTCGAACACTGAAGCTTTCTTT.

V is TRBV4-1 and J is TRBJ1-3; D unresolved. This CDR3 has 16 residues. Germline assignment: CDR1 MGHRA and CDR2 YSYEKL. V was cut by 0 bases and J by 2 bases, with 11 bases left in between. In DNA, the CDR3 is TGCGCCAGCAGCCAAGAGCGGCTTGGAACTGGAAACACCATATATTTT. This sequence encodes CASSQERLGTGNTIYF.

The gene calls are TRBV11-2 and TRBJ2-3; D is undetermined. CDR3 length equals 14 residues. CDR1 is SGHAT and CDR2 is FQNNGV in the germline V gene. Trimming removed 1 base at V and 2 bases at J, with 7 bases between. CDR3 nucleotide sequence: TGTGCCAGCAGCTTAGCAACAGCCACAGATACGCAGTATTTT. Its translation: CASSLATATDTQYF.

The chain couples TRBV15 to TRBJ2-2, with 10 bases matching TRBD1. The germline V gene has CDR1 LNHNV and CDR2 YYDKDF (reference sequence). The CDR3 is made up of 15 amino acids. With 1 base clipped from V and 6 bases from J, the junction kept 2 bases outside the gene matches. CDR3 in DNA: TGTGCCACCAGCAGAGGAGGGACAGGGGCCGGGGAGCTGTTTTTT. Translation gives CATSRGGTGAGELFF.

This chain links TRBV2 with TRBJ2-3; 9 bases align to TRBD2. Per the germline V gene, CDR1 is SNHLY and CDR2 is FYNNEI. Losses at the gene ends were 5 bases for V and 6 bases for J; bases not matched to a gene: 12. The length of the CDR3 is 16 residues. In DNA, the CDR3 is TGTGCCAGCAGTATGACTAGCGGTCCAGGAGGGGATACGCAGTATTTT. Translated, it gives CASSMTSGPGGDTQYF.

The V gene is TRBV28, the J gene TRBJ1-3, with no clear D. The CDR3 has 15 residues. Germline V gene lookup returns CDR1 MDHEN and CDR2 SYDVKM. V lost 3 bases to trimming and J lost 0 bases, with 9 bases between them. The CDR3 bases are TGTGCCAGCAGTTTTGAACCTTTCTCTGGAAACACCATATATTTT. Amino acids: CASSFEPFSGNTIYF.

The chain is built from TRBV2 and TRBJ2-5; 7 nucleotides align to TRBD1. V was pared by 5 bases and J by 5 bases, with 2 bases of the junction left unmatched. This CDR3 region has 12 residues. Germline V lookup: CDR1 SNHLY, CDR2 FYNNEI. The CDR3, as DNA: TGTGCCAGCAGTATACAGGGGGAGACCCAGTACTTC. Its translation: CASSIQGETQYF.